The clone carrying this TCR beta chain was found many times. Germline loops: CDR1 MNHEY, CDR2 SMNVEV (reference sequence). With 2 bases removed from V and 4 bases from J, the gap between germline ends came to 15 bases. The CDR3 spans 15 residues. These data are taken from a study of T cells in Graves' hyperthyroidism and ophthalmopathy. Background on the study: Initial diagnosis, before any treatment, was when peripheral blood was collected.

It was RNA transcripts that yielded the amplified TCR beta CDR3 regions. Primed by the HTBI set, a first-round RT-PCR was run on the TCR CDR3. TCRdb analysed the multiplex PCR reads with MiXCR anew, one entry per CDR3 protein. The sample contains 410,000 or so distinct CDR3 sequences, over 12% of which appear only once. The clonotype originates from a man in his late teens or twenties with Graves' ophthalmopathy. The specimen was blood. The V gene is TRBV27, the J gene TRBJ2-7; D unresolved. CDR3 coding DNA: TGTGCCAGCAGTTTAGGCGCAGCTGTGGGATACGAGCAGTACTTC. It yields the protein CASSLGAAVGYEQYF.